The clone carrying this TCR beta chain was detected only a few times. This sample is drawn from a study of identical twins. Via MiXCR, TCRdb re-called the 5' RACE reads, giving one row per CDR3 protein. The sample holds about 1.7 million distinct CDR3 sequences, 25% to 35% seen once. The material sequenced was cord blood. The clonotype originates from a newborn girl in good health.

The CDR3 nucleotides read TGTGCCAGCAGTTACAGGGTAGGGCAGGCTGAAGCTTTCTTT. Translated: CASSYRVGQAEAFF. The chain couples TRBV12-3 or TRBV12-4 to TRBJ1-1, with D maybe TRBD1 (6 bases). The length of the CDR3 is 14 residues. Trimming removed 4 bases at V and 6 bases at J, with 15 bases between.